What follows are 10 T cell receptor beta chains derived from one specimen sequenced in a study of response to subunit inactivated influenza vaccine. TCRdb re-called the RT-PCR reads with MiXCR, one entry per CDR3 protein. The table records about 530,000 distinct CDR3 sequences, about an eighth of them present only once. Material: PBMCs from blood, obtained roughly 6 weeks after vaccination. These receptors originate from a middle-aged man who received an inactivated influenza vaccine.

CDR3 nucleotides: TGCAGTGCTAGAGATTCCTTACAGGGGAGCTATGGCTACACCTTC. It specifies CSARDSLQGSYGYTF. The chain combines TRBV20-1 with TRBJ1-2; 7 bases are shared with TRBD1. Per the germline V gene, CDR1 is DFQATT and CDR2 is SNEGSKA (reference sequence). The CDR3 spans 15 residues. Losses at the gene ends were 0 bases for V and 4 bases for J; bases not matched to a gene: 8.

The J gene is TRBJ1-2, the V gene TRBV12-3 or TRBV12-4; D possibly corresponds to TRBD1 (5 bases). This CDR3 has 15 amino acids. The germline V and J ends were trimmed by 3 bases and 1 base, with 12 bases remaining between them. CDR3 region: CASSLSGVDNYGYTF. In nucleotides, the CDR3 is TGTGCCAGCAGTTTGTCGGGGGTAGATAACTATGGCTACACCTTC.

This clonotype was recorded a few times. The gene calls are TRBV12-3 or TRBV12-4 and TRBJ2-5; D perhaps matches TRBD1 (6 bases). CDR3 length: 13 amino acids. The V end lost 5 bases, the J end lost 5 bases, and 12 bases lay between the germline ends. Here the CDR3 reads CASSPSRGETQYF. The CDR3, as DNA: TGTGCCAGCAGTCCCTCGAGGGGGGAGACCCAGTACTTC.

In this sample, this clonotype turned up a few times. The J gene is TRBJ2-7, the V gene TRBV4-3; 8 bases are shared with TRBD2. The CDR3 contains 16 residues. Germline V gene data show CDR1 as LGHNA and CDR2 as YSLEER. With V trimmed by 0 bases and J by 0 bases, 4 bases remained unmatched. For the CDR3, the DNA is TGCGCCAGCAGCCAAGACCCAGCGGGGGTCTCCTACGAGCAGTACTTC. This codes for CASSQDPAGVSYEQYF.

This clonotype has only a few counts. This sequence joins TRBV7-9 and TRBJ2-7; D is ambiguous. V was pared by 2 bases and J by 6 bases, with 8 bases between. Germline CDR1 and CDR2: SEHNR and FQNEAQ (reference sequence). The CDR3 runs to 12 residues. DNA of the CDR3: TGTGCCAGCAGCTTAACACGGTTCGAGCAGTACTTC. Residues: CASSLTRFEQYF.

The rearrangement uses TRBV9 and TRBJ1-6, with a tentative D call TRBD1 (5 bases). CDR3 length equals 14 residues. CDR1 and CDR2 from the germline V gene are SGDLS and YYNGEE. The ends were cut back, 0 bases at V and 10 bases at J, with 11 bases in the middle. CDR3 DNA: TGTGCCAGCAGCGTAGCCAGGGAAAAATCACCCCTCCACTTT. It yields the protein CASSVAREKSPLHF.

This clonotype was seen only a few times. The rearrangement uses TRBV12-3 or TRBV12-4 and TRBJ1-1, with D perhaps TRBD1 (6 bases). V shed 8 bases and J shed 2 bases, with 15 bases lying between them. The CDR3 is 14 amino acids. The CDR3 DNA is TGTGCCAGCTCGGTGGGACACCAAAACACTGAAGCTTTCTTT. Protein product: CASSVGHQNTEAFF.

The chain carries TRBV10-2 and TRBJ2-7; TRBD2 agrees at 8 bases. The CDR3 is 14 residues long. V shed 10 bases, J shed 1 base, and the junction held 9 bases outside the gene matches. Per the germline V gene, CDR1 is WSHSY and CDR2 is SAAADI. The CDR3 loop is CATLGTRVSYEQYF. The CDR3 coding sequence is TGCGCCACTCTAGGGACTAGGGTATCCTACGAGCAGTACTTC.

The sample holds many counts of this clonotype. In DNA, the CDR3 is TGTGCCAGCAGCGTTCTCAGCTCCTACAATGAGCAGTTCTTC. Its translation is CASSVLSSYNEQFF. This chain uses TRBV9 with TRBJ2-1; D ambiguous. The V end was cut by 2 bases, the J end by 0 bases, with 6 bases between. Germline loops: CDR1 SGDLS, CDR2 YYNGEE. This CDR3 comprises 14 residues.

The chain carries TRBV7-8 and TRBJ2-7; 11 bases agree with TRBD2. There are 18 residues in the CDR3. Looked up from germline, CDR1 is SGHVS and CDR2 is FQNEAQ. V was pared by 1 base and J by 2 bases, with 10 bases of the junction left unmatched. The CDR3 protein is CASSLGLAGGKITYEQYF. In nucleotides, the CDR3 is TGTGCCAGCAGCTTAGGCCTAGCGGGAGGAAAGATAACCTACGAGCAGTACTTC. Based on the CDR3 plus reference TRBV7-8 and TRBJ2-7, the full variable domain is GAGVSQSPRYKVAKRGQDVALRCDPISGHVSLFWYQQALGQGPEFLTYFQNEAQLDKSGLPSDRFFAERPEGSVSTLKIQRTQQEDSAVYLCASSLGLAGGKITYEQYFGPGTRLTVT.